This is a list of T cell receptor beta chains from one sample in a study of control samples from healthy donors and cancer patients. The data were produced by immunoSEQ multiplex PCR, yet TCRdb's version contains in-frame clones alone and is incomplete. The sample has roughly 80,000 clones, around 92% seen once. The specimen was blood. These receptors originate from a man over 45 in good health. CDR3s include the opening cysteine and the closing phenylalanine or tryptophan. The D gene is left open where the match is weak. Clone size is stated in some rows and not others, as once, few, many or a class when expanded.

NA,TRBV30,TRBJ1-3,NA,CAWSPGISSGNTIYF,TGCGCCTGGAGCCCAGGCATTAGCTCTGGAAACACCATATATTTT
NA,TRBV27,TRBJ2-1,NA,CASSFISGGKEQFF,TGTGCCAGCAGTTTCATTTCAGGGGGGAAGGAGCAGTTCTTC
TRBD1,TRBV6-5,TRBJ2-5,NA,CASSRVGDRGETQYF,TGTGCCAGCAGTAGGGTGGGTGACAGGGGGGAGACCCAGTACTTC
NA,TRBV3-1/TRBV3-2,TRBJ2-5,NA,CASSPWSRRELETQYF,TGTGCCAGCAGCCCCTGGTCCCGAAGAGAATTGGAGACCCAGTACTTC
NA,TRBV27,TRBJ2-7,NA,CASSLRFRYEQYF,TGTGCCAGCAGTTTAAGATTTCGCTACGAGCAGTACTTC
TRBD2,TRBV7-3,TRBJ2-1,NA,CASSLTSGGKGGEQFF,TGTGCCAGCAGCTTAACGAGCGGGGGAAAGGGCGGTGAGCAGTTCTTC
NA,TRBV24-1,TRBJ2-5,NA,CATSEKEAGAEETQYF,TGTGCCACCAGTGAGAAGGAGGCGGGGGCGGAAGAGACCCAGTACTTC
NA,TRBV2,TRBJ2-7,once,CASMEGFYEQYF,TGTGCCAGCATGGAGGGTTTCTACGAGCAGTACTTC
NA,TRBV5-1,TRBJ2-2,NA,CASSLEVGTNTGELFF,TGCGCCAGCAGCTTGGAAGTGGGTACGAACACCGGGGAGCTGTTTTTT
NA,TRBV5-4,TRBJ1-2,once,CASTPLEGPAAGYGYTF,TGTGCCAGCACCCCTCTTGAGGGGCCTGCCGCTGGCTATGGCTACACCTTC
NA,TRBV6-6,TRBJ2-7,NA,CASSYSPGSYEQYF,TGTGCCAGCAGTTACAGCCCAGGGAGCTACGAGCAGTACTTC
TRBD1,TRBV5-4,TRBJ2-5,NA,CASSRSRDRGRETQYF,TGTGCCAGCAGCAGGTCCCGGGACAGGGGTCGGGAGACCCAGTACTTC
NA,TRBV7-9,TRBJ1-2,NA,CASSLGNTGTQVGYTF,TGTGCCAGCAGCTTAGGGAACACCGGGACACAAGTTGGCTACACCTTC
NA,TRBV3-1/TRBV3-2,TRBJ2-7,NA,CASSLGTDYEQYF,TGTGCCAGCAGCCTAGGGACTGACTACGAGCAGTACTTC
NA,TRBV10-3,TRBJ1-1,NA,CAISEGISTNTEAFF,TGTGCCATCAGTGAGGGGATCTCTACGAACACTGAAGCTTTCTTT
NA,TRBV6-6,TRBJ2-7,NA,CASSYGRGGAGYEQYF,TGTGCCAGCAGTTACGGACGAGGGGGGGCAGGCTACGAGCAGTACTTC